What follows are 10 T cell receptor beta chains derived from one specimen sequenced in a study of blood T cell repertoires in COVID-19. TCRdb's table, derived via immunoSEQ multiplex PCR, lists solely in-frame clones and lacks some. The sample holds roughly 140,000 clones, more than 65% seen once. The specimen sequenced was peripheral blood. The receptors originated from a woman between 45 and 60 years old with acute or convalescent COVID-19.

This clone was counted once. The V gene is TRBV5-5, the J gene TRBJ2-7; weak D call: TRBD1 (5 bases). Germline V CDR1 and CDR2: SGHKS, YYEKEE (reference sequence). Trimming took 2 bases from V and 0 from J, leaving 9 bases between them. This CDR3 comprises 14 residues. This CDR3 is CASSLVDSSYEQYF. The DNA of the CDR3 is TGTGCCAGCAGCTTAGTTGACAGCTCCTACGAGCAGTACTTC.

The CDR3 protein is CASSYGQGRETQYF. The CDR3 DNA reads as TGTGCCAGCAGTTACGGACAGGGGAGAGAGACCCAGTACTTC. The genes are TRBV6-5 and TRBJ2-5; 9 nucleotides match TRBD1. The CDR3 is made up of 14 amino acids. Germline V CDR1 and CDR2: MNHEY, SVGAGI. Losses at the gene ends were 2 bases for V and 4 bases for J; bases not matched to a gene: 2.

The V call is TRBV7-2, the J call TRBJ1-3; 7 nucleotides line up with TRBD1. Unmatched junction bases numbered 13, after V lost 4 bases and J lost 4 bases. This CDR3 spans 17 amino acids. Germline V CDR1 and CDR2: SGHTA, FQGNSA. Here the CDR3 reads CASSSNLDRTRGNTIYF. The CDR3 DNA sequence: TGTGCCAGCAGCTCGAACCTGGACAGGACGAGGGGAAACACCATATATTTT.

This clone was seen a single time. The chain is built from TRBV6-1 and TRBJ2-7; 9 bases line up with TRBD2. CDR1 and CDR2 (germline): MNHNS, SASEGT. The CDR3 contains 14 residues. Trimming took 1 base from V and 3 from J; bases not matched to a gene: 1. CDR3 protein: CASSEVSGSYEQYF. The DNA for the CDR3 is TGTGCCAGCAGTGAAGTTAGCGGGAGCTACGAGCAGTACTTC.

V usage is TRBV7-3 and J usage is TRBJ2-7; 9 positions match TRBD1. Trimming cost V 4 bases and J 5 bases; bases outside gene matches: 6. Germline CDR1 is SGHTA and CDR2 is FQGTGA. The CDR3 has 14 amino acids. In DNA, the CDR3 is TGTGCCAGCAGCTCGGGACAGGGCCTTCACGAGCAGTACTTC. It translates to CASSSGQGLHEQYF.

CDR3 region: CASSLEPAGGSGETQYF. As DNA, the CDR3 is TGTGCCAGCAGCCTAGAGCCAGCGGGGGGCTCGGGGGAGACCCAGTACTTC. V is TRBV4-2 and J is TRBJ2-5, with 9 bases fitting TRBD2. CDR3 size: 17 residues. The trim removed 4 bases at V and 5 bases at J, leaving 14 bases unmatched. The germline V gene has CDR1 LGHNA and CDR2 YNFKEQ.

The chain joins TRBV11-2 to TRBJ2-7; weak D call: TRBD1 (6 bases). This CDR3 has 15 residues. V was cut by 5 bases and J by 4 bases, with 18 bases left in between. Germline V gene data show CDR1 as SGHAT and CDR2 as FQNNGV. The chain's CDR3 is CASSPTLGGKYEQYF. The CDR3 DNA reads TGTGCCAGCAGCCCCACTTTAGGGGGTAAATACGAGCAGTACTTC.

The gene calls are TRBV7-6 and TRBJ1-4; D gene ambiguous. The ends were cut back, 3 bases at V and 5 bases at J, with 7 bases in the middle. This CDR3 is built from 13 residues. Germline lookup yields CDR1 SGHVS and CDR2 FNYEAQ. CDR3 amino acids: CASSFTGNEKLFF. CDR3 DNA: TGTGCCAGCAGCTTTACCGGGAATGAAAAACTGTTTTTT.

The chain has TRBV7-6 and TRBJ2-1, with 14 bases matching TRBD2. After removal of 6 bases from V and 1 base from J, the junction contained 5 bases not matched to a gene. The CDR3 runs to 17 residues. Germline V CDR1 and CDR2: SGHVS, FNYEAQ. CDR3 region: CASRHGLAGGSYNEQFF. CDR3 coding DNA: TGTGCCAGCAGACACGGACTAGCGGGGGGTTCCTACAATGAGCAGTTCTTC. Using reference TRBV7-6 and TRBJ2-1 for the parts outside the CDR3, the full variable domain is GAGVSQSPRYKVTKRGQDVALRCDPISGHVSLYWYRQALGQGPEFLTYFNYEAQQDKSGLPNDRFSAERPEGSISTLTIQRTEQRDSAMYRCASRHGLAGGSYNEQFFGPGTRLTVL.

This chain links TRBV3-1 (or the pseudogene TRBV3-2) with TRBJ1-1, with D perhaps TRBD1 (6 bases). The CDR3 is 12 amino acids. The V end was cut by 5 bases, the J end by 4 bases, with 8 bases between. CDR1 and CDR2 (germline): LGHDT, YNNKEL (reference sequence). The CDR3, as DNA: TGTGCCAGCAGCAAACAGGGCACTGAAGCTTTCTTT. This codes for CASSKQGTEAFF.